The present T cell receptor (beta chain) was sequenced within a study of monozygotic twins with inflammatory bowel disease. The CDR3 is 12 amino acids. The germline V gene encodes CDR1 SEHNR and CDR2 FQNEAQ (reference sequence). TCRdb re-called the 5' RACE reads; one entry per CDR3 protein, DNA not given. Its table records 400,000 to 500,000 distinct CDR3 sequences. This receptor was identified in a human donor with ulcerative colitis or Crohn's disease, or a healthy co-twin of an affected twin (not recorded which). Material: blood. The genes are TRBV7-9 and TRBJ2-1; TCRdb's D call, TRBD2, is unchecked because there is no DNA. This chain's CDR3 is CASSFGTERQFF.